Sequencing of this T cell receptor beta chain was carried out in a study of CD8 T cells in ankylosing spondylitis. Germline V gene sequence: CDR1 GTSNPN, CDR2 SVGIG (reference sequence). CDR3 length: 14 amino acids. V gave up 0 bases and J gave up 0 bases, with 8 bases separating them. One entry per CDR3 protein results from TCRdb running MiXCR on the 5' RACE reads. The data hold roughly 230,000 distinct CDR3 sequences, with under 12% observed a single time. The sequence was collected from a male donor with ankylosing spondylitis or in good health (not recorded which). The chain carries TRBV30 and TRBJ1-2; D is perhaps TRBD1 (5 bases). The sample consisted of blood, either unsorted or a sorted T cell fraction (not recorded which). The CDR3 DNA is TGTGCCTGGAGTGTGCAGGGCCCTAACTATGGCTACACCTTC. Translating it yields CAWSVQGPNYGYTF.